This TCR beta chain was obtained from a study of blood T cell repertoires in COVID-19. The CDR3 is 15 residues long. The germline CDR1 and CDR2 sequences are LGHDT and YNNKEL (reference sequence). The V gene end was trimmed by 0 bases and the J gene end by 9 bases; junction bases not matched to a gene: 5. Produced via immunoSEQ multiplex PCR; TCRdb's table is partial and in-frame only. Among tens of thousands of clones, about nine tenths were seen once, and the ten largest hold roughly 8%. The receptor was derived from a woman aged 70 to 79 with active COVID-19. This rearrangement joins TRBV3-1 (or the pseudogene TRBV3-2) to TRBJ2-1, with 10 positions matching TRBD2. The sequenced sample was peripheral blood. Written as DNA, the CDR3 is TGTGCCAGCAGCCAAGAGGCTAGCGGGAGCTCTGAGCAGTTCTTC. Translated, it gives CASSQEASGSSEQFF.